In its sample, the clone carrying this TCR beta chain was seen once. The Seattle patients joined while their infection was active and were tracked longitudinally afterward. These data originate in a study of blood T cell repertoires in COVID-19. On the study more broadly: The United States, Italy and Spain provided the acute and convalescent COVID-19 samples. The analysed material was cDNA or gDNA that came from T cells, B-cell-depleted T cells, or PBMCs.

Clones were read by immunoSEQ multiplex PCR, and TCRdb kept only the in-frame ones, dropping some. In the table there are roughly 150,000 clones, around nine tenths of which are singletons. The length of the CDR3 is 18 residues. V lost 6 bases and J 0 bases, leaving 21 bases between the germline ends. Germline lookup yields CDR1 MDHEN and CDR2 SYDVKM. Sequenced: peripheral blood. This clonotype was obtained from a woman aged 65 to 85 with COVID-19, enrolled during active disease. The chain is built from TRBV28 and TRBJ2-1, with D possibly TRBD2 on 5 matching bases. The chain's CDR3 is CASSLLSDRGSSYNEQFF. The CDR3 coding sequence is TGTGCCAGCAGCCTTCTTTCCGATCGGGGTAGCTCCTACAATGAGCAGTTCTTC.